One and the same sample provided the 20 T cell receptor beta chains below, sequenced in a study of control samples from healthy donors and cancer patients. TCRdb's copy holds only in-frame clones and misses some; the assay was immunoSEQ multiplex PCR. Among 65,000 to 85,000 clones listed, more than 75% were seen once. The sequenced sample was PBMCs. Receptor source: a woman aged 45 to 65 with head and neck cancer.

The chain combines TRBV24-1 with TRBJ2-1; D is uncertain. V was cut by 3 bases and J by 4 bases, with 12 bases left in between. CDR3 length: 15 amino acids. Germline V gene sequence: CDR1 KGHDR, CDR2 SFDVKD. Written as DNA, the CDR3 is TGTGCCACCAGTGATCCCAGGACCGTGTACAATGAGCAGTTCTTC. It yields the protein CATSDPRTVYNEQFF.

This chain links TRBV5-4 with TRBJ1-1, with D possibly TRBD1 on 5 matching bases. Trimming shortened V by 3 bases and J by 3 bases, and 12 bases separated the two germline ends. Germline lookup yields CDR1 SGHNT and CDR2 YYREEE (reference sequence). The CDR3 has 14 residues. In DNA form, the CDR3 reads TGTGCCAGCAGCTCAGAACCGGGACACACTGAAGCTTTCTTT. This sequence encodes CASSSEPGHTEAFF. The full variable domain, in which reference TRBV5-4 and TRBJ1-1 provide the parts outside the CDR3, is ETGVTQSPTHLIKTRGQQVTLRCSSQSGHNTVSWYQQALGQGPQFIFQYYREEENGRGNFPPRFSGLQFPNYSSELNVNALELDDSALYLCASSSEPGHTEAFFGQGTRLTVV.

The chain employs TRBV7-2 and TRBJ2-5, with TRBD2 identical over 7 bases. Germline values: CDR1 SGHTA, CDR2 FQGNSA. The CDR3 length is 14 residues. V lost 6 bases to trimming and J lost 3 bases; unmatched junction nucleotides: 7. The CDR3 sequence is CASSSGRGKETQYF. The CDR3 DNA is TGTGCCAGCAGTTCAGGGCGGGGGAAAGAGACCCAGTACTTC.

This clone was counted a single time. The gene calls are TRBV6-1 and TRBJ1-1; tentative D call: TRBD1 (5 bases). In germline, CDR1 is MNHNS, CDR2 SASEGT. V gave up 3 bases and J gave up 9 bases, with 11 bases separating them. This CDR3 has 12 residues. The CDR3 region is CASSDQGSQAFF. CDR3 DNA: TGTGCCAGCAGTGATCAGGGAAGCCAAGCTTTCTTT.

The chain carries TRBV30 and TRBJ1-6; D unresolved. The length of the CDR3 is 13 residues. V was clipped by 4 bases and J by 6 bases, with 10 bases between them. CDR1 is GTSNPN, CDR2 SVGIG, per germline (reference sequence). CDR3 nucleotide sequence: TGTGCCTGGATGCAGGACTCTAATTCACCCCTCCACTTT. It is translated as CAWMQDSNSPLHF.

This chain joins TRBV4-3 and TRBJ1-2; D call uncertain. Germline lookup yields CDR1 LGHNA and CDR2 YSLEER. With 3 bases removed from V and 7 bases from J, the gap between germline ends came to 12 bases. The CDR3 has 13 residues. The CDR3 DNA is TGCGCCAGCAGCCAGGGGTTGGGAACTGGCTACACCTTC. This sequence encodes CASSQGLGTGYTF.

The chain carries TRBV21-1 and TRBJ1-6; the table assigns TRBD1, which was not confirmed against the DNA. TRBV21-1 is a known pseudogene. The CDR3 runs to 17 residues. The CDR3 loop reads CASSGPEGQADNSPLHF. CDR3 DNA sequence: TGTGCCAGCAGCGGTCCAGAGGGACAGGCGGATAATTCACCCCTCCACTTT.

The chain employs TRBV5-1 and TRBJ1-1, with TRBD1 as a possible D gene (6 bases). This CDR3 region has 13 residues. V was pared by 2 bases and J by 3 bases, with 8 bases between. Germline V gene sequence: CDR1 SGHRS, CDR2 YFSETQ. The CDR3 DNA is TGCGCCAGCAGCTTACAGGGAGACACTGAAGCTTTCTTT. The encoded protein is CASSLQGDTEAFF.

The J gene is TRBJ2-3, the V gene TRBV25-1; 7 nucleotides align to TRBD1. The germline V gene encodes CDR1 MGHDK and CDR2 SYGVNS. V gave up 4 bases and J gave up 1 base; unmatched junction bases: 2. The CDR3 runs 14 residues. The CDR3 bases are TGTGCCAGCAGTGTAACAGGGGGCACAGATACGCAGTATTTT. As protein: CASSVTGGTDTQYF.

This chain connects TRBV29-1 to TRBJ2-7; D perhaps matches TRBD1 (5 bases). Trimming stripped 4 bases from V and 5 bases from J, with 6 bases between. The germline V gene encodes CDR1 SQVTM and CDR2 ANQGSEA. The CDR3 consists of 10 residues. CDR3 in amino acids: CSVADNEQYF. DNA of the CDR3: TGCAGCGTTGCGGACAACGAGCAGTACTTC.

The chain employs TRBV5-1 and TRBJ1-1; D remains ambiguous. The CDR3 is 15 amino acids. From germline, CDR1 is SGHRS and CDR2 YFSETQ. The ends were cut back, 1 base at V and 1 base at J, with 11 bases in the middle. CDR3 nucleotides: TGCGCCAGCAGCTTGCGGGTGGCAGAGAACACTGAAGCTTTCTTT. Its translation: CASSLRVAENTEAFF.

The chain employs TRBV5-1 and TRBJ1-2, with TRBD1 as a possible D gene (6 bases). Trimming pared 4 bases from V and 5 bases from J, leaving 15 bases between. The germline gives CDR1 SGHRS, CDR2 YFSETQ. The CDR3 consists of 14 residues. In DNA, the CDR3 is TGCGCCAGCAGCCCTACGGGGACATCATATGGCTACACCTTC. The encoded protein is CASSPTGTSYGYTF.

The chain recombines TRBV5-6 with TRBJ1-1; TRBD1 matches at 8 bases. Per the germline V gene, CDR1 is SGHDT and CDR2 is YYEEEE. The V gene end was trimmed by 3 bases and the J gene end by 7 bases; junction bases not matched to a gene: 17. The CDR3 runs to 17 residues. As DNA, the CDR3 is TGTGCCAGCAGCTCAGGGGGCACTACAGGCCTTGGTGGTGAAGCTTTCTTT. Residues: CASSSGGTTGLGGEAFF.

The chain couples TRBV9 to TRBJ2-3; 8 positions match TRBD2. Germline trimming cut 1 base from V and 4 bases from J; bases unmatched to any gene: 11. The CDR3 has 17 amino acids. Germline CDR1 SGDLS, CDR2 YYNGEE. DNA of the CDR3: TGTGCCAGCAGCGTACTTTCGGGGGGGCGCGAGTCAGATACGCAGTATTTT. Amino acids: CASSVLSGGRESDTQYF.

The CDR3 is CASSVGRLNSYEQYF. For the CDR3, the DNA is TGTGCCAGCAGCGTGGGACGGCTGAACTCCTACGAGCAGTACTTC. V gene TRBV5-6 combines with J gene TRBJ2-7, with D perhaps being TRBD1 or TRBD2 (5 bases each). This CDR3 is built from 15 residues. The ends were cut back, 4 bases at V and 0 bases at J, with 14 bases in the middle. Germline V lookup: CDR1 SGHDT, CDR2 YYEEEE. Using reference TRBV5-6 and TRBJ2-7 for the parts outside the CDR3, the full variable domain is DAGVTQSPTHLIKTRGQQVTLRCSPKSGHDTVSWYQQALGQGPQFIFQYYEEEERQRGNFPDRFSGHQFPNYSSELNVNALLLGDSALYLCASSVGRLNSYEQYFGPGTRLTVT.

The V and J genes are TRBV20-1 and TRBJ2-5, with D possibly being TRBD2 (6 bases). CDR3 length: 13 amino acids. Germline V gives CDR1 DFQATT, CDR2 SNEGSKA (reference sequence). The V end was cut by 3 bases, the J end by 5 bases, with 13 bases between. The CDR3 nucleotides read TGCAGTGCTAGTCTAGCGCCCTCGGAGACCCAGTACTTC. Translating it yields CSASLAPSETQYF.

This clone was seen just once. The chain has TRBV18 and TRBJ1-1; D is perhaps TRBD1 (5 bases). Trimming took 8 bases from V and 5 from J, leaving 18 bases between them. Germline lookup yields CDR1 KGHSH and CDR2 LQKENI. The CDR3 extends over 14 amino acids. CDR3 sequence reads: CASAISREGTEAFF. For the CDR3, the DNA is TGTGCCAGCGCCATATCCAGGGAGGGGACTGAAGCTTTCTTT. Full variable domain (rest looked up from reference TRBV18 and TRBJ1-1): NAGVMQNPRHLVRRRGQEARLRCSPMKGHSHVYWYRQLPEEGLKFMVYLQKENIIDESGMPKERFSAEFPKEGPSILRIQQVVRGDSAAYFCASAISREGTEAFFGQGTRLTVV.

Turning to this clone: This sample also contains other DNA sequences that code for the same CDR3. The chain recombines TRBV19 with TRBJ1-6; D remains ambiguous. Looked up from germline, CDR1 is LNHDA and CDR2 is SQIVND (reference sequence). CDR3 length equals 12 residues. Trimming pared 3 bases from V and 6 bases from J, leaving 3 bases between. CDR3 bases: TGTGCCAGTAGTATCGGTAATTCACCCCTCCACTTT. Translation gives CASSIGNSPLHF.

V usage is TRBV28 and J usage is TRBJ2-3; D may be TRBD1 or TRBD2 (5 bases each). With 7 bases removed from V and 4 bases from J, the gap between germline ends came to 18 bases. The CDR3 consists of 15 residues. The germline gives CDR1 MDHEN, CDR2 SYDVKM. The CDR3 loop is CASTLRGARADTQYF. CDR3 nucleotides: TGTGCCAGCACCCTGAGGGGAGCGAGGGCAGATACGCAGTATTTT.

The chain joins TRBV5-1 to TRBJ1-1; a weak D match, TRBD1 (6 bases). In germline, CDR1 is SGHRS, CDR2 YFSETQ. V was clipped by 0 bases and J by 6 bases, with 21 bases between them. This CDR3 has 17 residues. CDR3 loop: CASSLAQLGQSRAEAFF. The CDR3 DNA is TGCGCCAGCAGCTTGGCACAACTGGGACAATCGAGGGCTGAAGCTTTCTTT.